The T cell receptor beta chain described here comes from a study of T cell responses to AZD1222 COVID-19 vaccine. Germline-derived CDR1 and CDR2 are SGHTS and YDEGEE. This CDR3 is 16 amino acids long. Deletions cut 0 bases from V and 0 bases from J, with 7 bases between. Data came from immunoSEQ multiplex PCR; TCRdb stores just in-frame clones and leaves some out. The sample lists 150,000 to 200,000 clones, approximately 93% seen once, with around 3.8% in the top ten. This receptor was taken from an adult in good health. The chain uses TRBV5-8 and TRBJ1-6; D remains unclear. The source material was peripheral blood, sampled on day 0 of AZD1222 vaccination. The CDR3 sequence is CASSLGGSSYNSPLHF. The CDR3 DNA is TGTGCCAGCAGCTTGGGTGGGAGCTCCTATAATTCACCCCTCCACTTT.